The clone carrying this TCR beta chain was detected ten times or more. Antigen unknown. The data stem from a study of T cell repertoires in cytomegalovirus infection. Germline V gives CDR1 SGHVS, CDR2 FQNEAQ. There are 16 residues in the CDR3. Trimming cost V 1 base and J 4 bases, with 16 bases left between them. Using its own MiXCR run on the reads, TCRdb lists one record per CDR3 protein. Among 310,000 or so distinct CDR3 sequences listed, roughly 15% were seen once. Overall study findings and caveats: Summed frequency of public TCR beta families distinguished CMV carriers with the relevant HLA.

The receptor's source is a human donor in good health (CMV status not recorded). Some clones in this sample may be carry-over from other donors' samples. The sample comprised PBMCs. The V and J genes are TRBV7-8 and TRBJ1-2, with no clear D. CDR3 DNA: TGTGCCAGCAGCTTAGGTACAGCGACGGACGTCTATGGCTACACCTTC. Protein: CASSLGTATDVYGYTF. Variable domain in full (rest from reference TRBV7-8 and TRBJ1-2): GAGVSQSPRYKVAKRGQDVALRCDPISGHVSLFWYQQALGQGPEFLTYFQNEAQLDKSGLPSDRFFAERPEGSVSTLKIQRTQQEDSAVYLCASSLGTATDVYGYTFGSGTRLTVV.